The 13 T cell receptor beta chains below all came from one sample that was sequenced in a study of glioma-infiltrating T cells. Amplification of TCR alpha and beta CDR3 regions from RNA used iRepertoire nested multiplex PCR. TCRdb reanalysed the multiplex PCR reads using MiXCR and keeps one entry per CDR3 protein. The sample shows around 350,000 distinct CDR3 sequences, about two fifths of them seen only once. Sequencing was done on a sample of glioma tissue, nonneoplastic brain tissue, or PBMCs (not recorded which). The receptors stem from a human donor with low-grade glioma or glioblastoma, undergoing nonglioma brain surgery, or in good health (not recorded which).

This clonotype was counted between two and nine times. The chain recombines TRBV10-3 with TRBJ2-7; perhaps TRBD2 as D (6 bases). V dropped 4 bases and J dropped 1 base, with 11 bases sitting between them. This CDR3 has 14 residues. Germline V gives CDR1 ENHRY, CDR2 SYGVKD. CDR3 bases: TGTGCCATCAGTGTCCCGACTAGTTCCTACGAGCAGTACTTC. Translated: CAISVPTSSYEQYF.

With respect to this clonotype: The junction departs from germline at one end; a sequencing error may be responsible. The V and J genes are TRBV3-1 and TRBJ2-3; D tentatively reads TRBD1 or TRBD2 (6 bases each). The CDR3 spans 13 residues. Germline CDR1 is LGHDT and CDR2 is YNNKEL (reference sequence). The CDR3 here is CDSSQDWGATQYF. CDR3 nucleotide sequence: TGTGACAGCAGCCAAGATTGGGGGGCTACGCAGTATTTT.

Remarks on this clonotype: This sequence may be a read error, since a much larger clone differs from it by one base. Here the CDR3 DNA reads TGTGCCAGCAGCACCAGGGACTGCACAGATACGCAGTATTTT. It yields the protein CASSTRDCTDTQYF. This sequence joins TRBV6-1 and TRBJ2-3; D might be TRBD2 (6 bases). V lost 6 bases to trimming and J lost 1 base, with 11 bases between them. Germline assignment: CDR1 MNHNS and CDR2 SASEGT. CDR3 length: 14 residues.

The table lists this clonotype with a few counts. V gene TRBV4-3 combines with J gene TRBJ2-7; 10 bases agree with TRBD1. This CDR3 has 14 amino acids. CDR1 is LGHNA and CDR2 is YSLEER in the germline V gene. The trim removed 5 bases at V and 3 bases at J, leaving 4 bases unmatched. The CDR3 loop is CASSEGQGDYEQYF. CDR3 DNA sequence: TGCGCCAGCAGCGAAGGACAGGGGGACTACGAGCAGTACTTC.

This clonotype was recorded many times. The chain joins TRBV15 to TRBJ2-3; no reliable D call. Trimming pared 4 bases from V and 0 bases from J, leaving 8 bases between. The germline V gene has CDR1 LNHNV and CDR2 YYDKDF (reference sequence). The CDR3 is 14 amino acids. For the CDR3, the DNA is TGTGCCACCAGCAAGGGAACTAGCACAGATACGCAGTATTTT. Amino acid sequence: CATSKGTSTDTQYF.

The chain recombines TRBV12-3 or TRBV12-4 with TRBJ2-7; 8 bases are shared with TRBD2. The CDR3 contains 12 residues. Trimming took 3 bases from V and 6 from J; bases not matched to a gene: 1. The CDR3 protein is CASSFGTSEQYF. CDR3 sequence (DNA): TGTGCCAGCAGTTTCGGGACTAGCGAGCAGTACTTC.

This clonotype was recorded a few times. This chain uses TRBV28 with TRBJ1-2, with D hard to call. Germline CDR1 reads MDHEN; CDR2 reads SYDVKM. This CDR3 comprises 13 residues. V was pared by 4 bases and J by 4 bases, with 10 bases between. CDR3 bases: TGTGCCAGCAGTTCACTATATGGCTATGGCTACACCTTC. It codes for CASSSLYGYGYTF.

To note about this clonotype: Possible read error: a much larger clone is one base away. The gene calls are TRBV4-1 and TRBJ2-7; D gene uncertain. The CDR3 sequence is 15 residues long. The germline gives CDR1 MGHRA, CDR2 YSYEKL. The CDR3 nucleotides read TGCGTCAGCAGCCAAGATCCGGCGAGCTCCTACGAGCAGTACTTC. Translating gives CVSSQDPASSYEQYF.

This sequence joins TRBV2 and TRBJ2-1; weak D call: TRBD1 (6 bases). The J call is doubtful: the DNA matches TRBJ2-7 better. Looked up from germline, CDR1 is SNHLY and CDR2 is FYNNEI. The CDR3 totals 15 residues. Written as DNA, the CDR3 is TGTGCCAGCATCCGGGACAACTTTCGGTCCTACGAGCAGTACTTC. It specifies CASIRDNFRSYEQYF.

This chain joins TRBV14 and TRBJ1-1; 7 bases match TRBD1. This CDR3 is 15 amino acids long. The ends lost 2 bases at V and 8 bases at J; junction bases unmatched: 11. CDR1 is SGHDN and CDR2 is FVKESK in the germline V gene. DNA of the CDR3: TGTGCCAGCAGCCAATCCTGGGGGGACAGCGTAGAAGCTTTCTTT. Amino acids: CASSQSWGDSVEAFF. The whole variable domain, remainder taken from reference TRBV14 and TRBJ1-1, is EAGVTQFPSHSVIEKGQTVTLRCDPISGHDNLYWYRRVMGKEIKFLLHFVKESKQDESGMPNNRFLAERTGGTYSTLKVQPAELEDSGVYFCASSQSWGDSVEAFFGQGTRLTVV.

The gene calls are TRBV3-1 and TRBJ2-1, with D unresolved. Looked up from germline, CDR1 is LGHDT and CDR2 is YNNKEL (reference sequence). The CDR3 has 11 residues. V was cut by 5 bases and J by 8 bases, with 7 bases left in between. CDR3 DNA: TGTGCCAGCAGCTTAGTCGATGAGCAGTTCTTC. It yields the protein CASSLVDEQFF.

This clonotype came up many times. This rearrangement joins TRBV20-1 to TRBJ1-5; D unresolved. Germline V lookup: CDR1 DFQATT, CDR2 SNEGSKA (reference sequence). The CDR3 covers 11 residues. Trimming removed 3 bases at V and 6 bases at J, with 6 bases between. CDR3 coding DNA: TGCAGTGCTAGTGAAGGTCAGCCCCAGCATTTT. The encoded protein is CSASEGQPQHF.

In its sample, this clonotype was seen a few times. The V and J genes are TRBV6-2 or TRBV6-3 and TRBJ2-5; 7 bases are a match to TRBD1. Germline V gene data show CDR1 as MNHEY and CDR2 as SVGEGT. V shed 2 bases and J 3 bases; nucleotides not matched to a gene: 6. CDR3 size: 15 residues. The CDR3 DNA follows: TGTGCCAGCAGTTACCCCCGGGACAGAGAAGAGACCCAGTACTTC. It encodes CASSYPRDREETQYF.